This T cell receptor beta chain emerged from a study of T cell repertoires in cytomegalovirus infection. For this clonotype: The antigen remains unidentified.

One entry per CDR3 protein results from TCRdb running MiXCR on the reads. The sample carries around 230,000 distinct CDR3 sequences, around two fifths recorded once. CDR1 and CDR2 from the germline V gene are SEHNR and FQNEAQ (reference sequence). This CDR3 is 16 amino acids long. V was trimmed by 1 base and J by 4 bases, leaving 14 bases between them. The sample in question was CD8+ T cells from cultured PBMCs, obtained from culture after CMV antigen stimulation. This chain connects TRBV7-9 to TRBJ2-1; D is perhaps TRBD2 (6 bases). The TCR comes from a human donor in good health (CMV status not recorded). Some clones in this sample may be carry-over from other donors' samples. Here the CDR3 DNA reads TGTGCCAGCAGCTTAGGTGGGCAGGGAGGATACAATGAGCAGTTCTTC. This encodes CASSLGGQGGYNEQFF.